Detailed here is one T cell receptor (beta chain). These data are taken from a study of T cell responses to AZD1222 COVID-19 vaccine. Germline CDR1 reads MNHEY; CDR2 reads SVGAGI. V trimming: 0 bases; J trimming: 9 bases; junction bases outside the gene matches: 9. The CDR3 loop spans 16 amino acids. Only in-frame clones appear in the TCRdb table, and some are missing; sequencing was by immunoSEQ multiplex PCR. Of over 130,000 clones listed, around 90% are singletons. The sequenced sample was peripheral blood, obtained 28 days after the second AZD1222 dose. The chain joins TRBV6-5 to TRBJ2-1; 9 nucleotides align to TRBD2. The sequence derives from an adult who received the AZD1222 COVID-19 vaccine. The CDR3 sequence is CASSYSGGRAPSEQFF. CDR3 nucleotide sequence: TGTGCCAGCAGTTACTCAGGCGGGAGGGCCCCCAGTGAGCAGTTCTTC.